This T cell receptor beta chain is drawn from a study of Ad26.COV2.S vaccination and SARS-CoV-2 variants. Study summary: The COV1001 Ad26.COV2.S trial arm included the donor.

As for treatment: some 19 received Ad26.COV2.S at low or high dose, single or two shots; 5 received placebo; per-sample allocation not given. Sampling occurred on day 63 after the first vaccine or placebo injection. Notes on this clone: Its antigen remains unknown.

V was cut by 4 bases and J by 0 bases, with 12 bases left in between. This CDR3 has 15 residues. The germline V gene has CDR1 SGHRS and CDR2 YFSETQ. Study outcomes and limitations: Marked by substantial breadth, spike-specific CD8+ and CD4+ T cell responses were reportedly seen after vaccination.

The table came from immunoSEQ multiplex PCR; TCRdb's copy has only in-frame clones and leaves some out. The sample records 350,000 to 600,000 clones, roughly nine tenths being singletons. Specimen: peripheral blood, collected in a trial of Ad26.COV2.S vaccine versus placebo. This sequence joins TRBV5-1 and TRBJ2-3; the D call may be TRBD1 or TRBD2 (6 bases each). The sequence was collected from a person between 18 and 59 years old who received the Ad26.COV2.S COVID-19 vaccine or a placebo. The DNA of the CDR3 is TGCGCCAGCAGCGTAGCGGACAGAAGCACAGATACGCAGTATTTT. Protein product: CASSVADRSTDTQYF.